The entry below gives a single T cell receptor beta chain sequence along with its context. Its cognate antigen is unknown. One entry per CDR3 protein results from TCRdb running MiXCR on the 5' RACE reads. The sample records about 90,000 distinct CDR3 sequences, less than 15% being singletons. This entry belongs to a study of T-cell memory formation after mild COVID-19. The V end was cut by 0 bases, the J end by 0 bases, with 18 bases between. Germline values: CDR1 SNHLY, CDR2 FYNNEI. The CDR3 has 19 amino acids. Study-wide results and caveats: CD4/CD8 balance held among clones contracting day 15 to 85, and later expanders leaned CD4+.

This sequence originates from an adult woman who had mild COVID-19 (a few samples of this study predate the infection). Cell type and time point are not known. The chain employs TRBV2 and TRBJ2-1; the D gene is possibly TRBD2 (6 bases). Sequencing input: PBMCs or a T cell subset sorted from them (not recorded which). Written as DNA, the CDR3 is TGTGCCAGCAGTGAAGCACCGGAACTCGCGGGGTTCTCCTACAATGAGCAGTTCTTC. As protein: CASSEAPELAGFSYNEQFF.